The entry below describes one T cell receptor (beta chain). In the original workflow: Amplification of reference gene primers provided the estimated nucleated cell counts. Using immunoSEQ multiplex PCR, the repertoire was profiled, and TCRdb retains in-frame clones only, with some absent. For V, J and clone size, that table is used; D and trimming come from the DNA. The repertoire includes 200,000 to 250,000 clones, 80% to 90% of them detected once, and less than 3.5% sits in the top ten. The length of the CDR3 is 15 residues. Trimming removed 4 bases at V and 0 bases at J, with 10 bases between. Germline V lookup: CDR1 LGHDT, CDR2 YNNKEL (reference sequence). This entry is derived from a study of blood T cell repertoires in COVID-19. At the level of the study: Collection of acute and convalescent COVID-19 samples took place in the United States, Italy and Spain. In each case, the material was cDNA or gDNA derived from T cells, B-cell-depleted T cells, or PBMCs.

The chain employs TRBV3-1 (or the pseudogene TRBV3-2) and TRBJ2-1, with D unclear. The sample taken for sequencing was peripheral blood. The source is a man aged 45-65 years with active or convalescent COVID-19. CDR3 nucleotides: TGTGCCAGCAGCCTTAGCCTAAGCTCCTACAATGAGCAGTTCTTC. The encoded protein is CASSLSLSSYNEQFF.